This entry lists 25 T cell receptor beta chains sequenced from one sample in a study of T cell repertoires in cytomegalovirus infection. Each CDR3 protein gets one entry after TCRdb re-called the reads with MiXCR. The repertoire consists of almost 500,000 distinct CDR3 sequences, with about 11% occurring once and the leading ten covering about a tenth. Sequencing was carried out using PBMCs. Receptors originate from a human donor in good health (CMV status not recorded). Some clones in this sample may be carry-over from other donors' samples.

This clonotype was detected ten times or more. CDR3 DNA: TGTGCCAGCAGTGCCGAGGGGGCCCATGGCTACACCTTC. Protein product: CASSAEGAHGYTF. The chain combines TRBV28 with TRBJ1-2, with 7 bases that match TRBD1. The CDR3 is 13 residues long. J was trimmed by 6 bases and V by 5 bases; bases with no gene match: 6. The germline gives CDR1 MDHEN, CDR2 SYDVKM.

This clonotype was recorded many times. The chain is built from TRBV7-8 and TRBJ2-5, with a tentative D call TRBD2 (6 bases). Trimming cost V 5 bases and J 2 bases, with 12 bases left between them. The CDR3 runs to 14 residues. The germline CDR1 and CDR2 sequences are SGHVS and FQNEAQ. The CDR3 spells CASSHRDWQETQYF. CDR3 nucleotides: TGTGCCAGCAGCCACCGGGACTGGCAAGAGACCCAGTACTTC.

This clonotype appeared many times. The CDR3 is CASTPGNKMNTEAFF. The CDR3 region has the DNA TGTGCCAGTACCCCTGGGAACAAAATGAACACTGAAGCTTTCTTT. This chain connects TRBV19 to TRBJ1-1; D is unresolved. Trimming left V 7 bases short and J 0 bases short, with 15 bases between. In germline, CDR1 is LNHDA, CDR2 SQIVND (reference sequence). There are 15 residues in the CDR3.

The chain has TRBV4-1 and TRBJ1-1; D remains ambiguous. CDR1 and CDR2 (germline): MGHRA, YSYEKL. The V and J ends lost 1 base and 3 bases respectively, with 12 bases between them. This CDR3 has 15 amino acids. The CDR3 bases are TGCGCCAGCAGCCAAGGTGGAGGGATTGACACTGAAGCTTTCTTT. This encodes CASSQGGGIDTEAFF.

The sample holds a few counts of this clonotype. V usage is TRBV7-9 and J usage is TRBJ2-1; 9 bases map to TRBD1. After removal of 10 bases from V and 5 bases from J, the junction contained 12 bases not matched to a gene. The CDR3 totals 15 residues. CDR1 is SEHNR, CDR2 FQNEAQ, per germline (reference sequence). CDR3 DNA: TGTGCCAATCAACAGGGGGCTGGAAATGACAATGAGCAGTTCTTC. Its translation is CANQQGAGNDNEQFF.

The chain recombines TRBV5-5 with TRBJ2-5; D perhaps matches TRBD2 (5 bases). Germline CDR1 SGHKS, CDR2 YYEKEE (reference sequence). The CDR3 is 13 residues long. Deletions cut 4 bases from V and 3 bases from J, with 10 bases between. CDR3 sequence (DNA): TGTGCCAGCAGCCTGACTATGGAAGAGACCCAGTACTTC. This gives the protein CASSLTMEETQYF. The complete variable domain, with remaining parts taken from reference TRBV5-5 and TRBJ2-5, reads DAGVTQSPTHLIKTRGQQVTLRCSPISGHKSVSWYQQVLGQGPQFIFQYYEKEERGRGNFPDRFSARQFPNYSSELNVNALLLGDSALYLCASSLTMEETQYFGPGTRLLVL.

This clonotype occurred many times. The chain links TRBV20-1 to TRBJ1-2, with unresolved D. CDR1 is DFQATT and CDR2 is SNEGSKA in the germline V gene (reference sequence). The CDR3 loop spans 15 amino acids. Trimming took 2 bases from V and 4 from J, leaving 17 bases between them. The CDR3 reads CSARIGPRRVYGYTF. Here the CDR3 DNA reads TGCAGTGCTAGAATCGGCCCTCGGAGGGTCTATGGCTACACCTTC.

With regard to this clonotype: The junction departs from the called germline gene at one end, perhaps through a read error. CDR3 region: CASSLGDRGLNELFF. The CDR3 nucleotides read TGCGCCAGCAGTTTAGGGGACAGAGGCCTCAATGAGCTGTTCTTC. The chain carries TRBV28 and TRBJ2-1; the match to TRBD1 covers 7 bases. CDR3 size: 15 residues. In germline, CDR1 is MDHEN, CDR2 SYDVKM.

There are a few counts of this clonotype. CDR3 DNA: TGTGCCAGCAGCCCCTCTATACTGGGAGAATGGGAGACCCAGTACTTC. This gives the protein CASSPSILGEWETQYF. The chain uses TRBV7-2 and TRBJ2-5; a possible D gene is TRBD2 (5 bases). V was shortened by 5 bases and J by 5 bases, with 21 bases between the two germline ends. The CDR3 covers 16 residues. CDR1 is SGHTA, CDR2 FQGNSA, per germline. The full variable domain, with the rest looked up from reference TRBV7-2 and TRBJ2-5, is GAGVSQSPSNKVTEKGKDVELRCDPISGHTALYWYRQSLGQGLEFLIYFQGNSAPDKSGLPSDRFSAERTGGSVSTLTIQRTQQEDSAVYLCASSPSILGEWETQYFGPGTRLLVL.

Ten or more counts support this clonotype. The rearrangement joins TRBV5-6 to TRBJ2-3; D not resolved. V dropped 2 bases and J dropped 0 bases, with 10 bases sitting between them. This CDR3 comprises 15 residues. CDR1 and CDR2 from the germline V gene are SGHDT and YYEEEE. The CDR3 region is CASSFTTTSTDTQYF. CDR3 in DNA: TGTGCCAGCAGCTTCACTACCACTAGCACAGATACGCAGTATTTT.

The chain combines TRBV7-9 with TRBJ2-2, with TRBD1 matching 7 bases. The CDR3 spans 14 residues. Germline trimming cut 2 bases from V and 7 bases from J; bases unmatched to any gene: 4. Germline CDR1 SEHNR, CDR2 FQNEAQ (reference sequence). CDR3 residues: CASSLTGDGGELFF. The CDR3 bases are TGTGCCAGCAGCTTAACAGGGGACGGCGGGGAGCTGTTTTTT.

This clonotype was counted only a few times. CDR3 region: CASKGRNEQFF. The CDR3 nucleotides are TGTGCCAGCAAGGGTAGGAATGAGCAGTTCTTC. This sequence joins TRBV2 and TRBJ2-1, with D hard to call. V was shortened by 7 bases and J by 7 bases, with 8 bases between the two germline ends. There are 11 residues in the CDR3. Per germline, CDR1 SNHLY and CDR2 FYNNEI.

The table lists this clonotype with many counts. The chain couples TRBV11-2 to TRBJ2-3; 8 bases fit TRBD2. The CDR3 covers 14 residues. CDR1 is SGHAT and CDR2 is FQNNGV in the germline V gene. V was clipped by 5 bases and J by 3 bases; unmatched bases: 4. For the CDR3, the DNA is TGTGCCAGCAGCAGCTTAGCGGGAACAGATACGCAGTATTTT. Its protein product is CASSSLAGTDTQYF.

This clonotype was observed at least ten times. The chain links TRBV7-2 to TRBJ1-1; 8 positions match TRBD1. The V segment lost 5 bases and the J segment 0 bases; nucleotides outside the gene matches: 8. Germline V gene data show CDR1 as SGHTA and CDR2 as FQGNSA. The CDR3 is 16 residues long. For the CDR3, the DNA is TGTGCCAGCAGCGCATGGGACAGGACATTGAACACTGAAGCTTTCTTT. It codes for CASSAWDRTLNTEAFF.

This clonotype was seen many times. This sequence joins TRBV19 and TRBJ2-3, with D tentatively TRBD1 or TRBD2 (5 bases each). The V and J ends lost 2 bases and 5 bases respectively, with 14 bases between them. CDR3 length: 15 amino acids. Germline values: CDR1 LNHDA, CDR2 SQIVND (reference sequence). DNA for the CDR3: TGTGCCAGTAGTATATCTTGGGACCGCAAAGATACGCAGTATTTT. Translated, it gives CASSISWDRKDTQYF.

This clonotype was recorded many times. This sequence joins TRBV15 and TRBJ2-7; 8 nucleotides match TRBD1. V dropped 3 bases and J dropped 5; count of bases not matched to a gene: 9. CDR1 LNHNV and CDR2 YYDKDF come from the germline V gene (reference sequence). This CDR3 spans 15 amino acids. CDR3: CATSRDSGQGHEQYF. The CDR3 nucleotides read TGTGCCACCAGCAGGGACTCCGGACAGGGCCACGAGCAGTACTTC. Looking up the rest from reference TRBV15 and TRBJ2-7 gives the full variable domain: DAMVIQNPRYQVTQFGKPVTLSCSQTLNHNVMYWYQQKSSQAPKLLFHYYDKDFNNEADTPDNFQSRRPNTSFCFLDIRSPGLGDTAMYLCATSRDSGQGHEQYFGPGTRLTVT.

In its sample, this clonotype was seen many times. This sequence joins TRBV7-9 and TRBJ2-7; 11 positions agree with TRBD1. The CDR3 contains 16 residues. The junction had 10 bases not matched to a gene; V was cut back by 5 bases and J by 4 bases. Germline V gene sequence: CDR1 SEHNR, CDR2 FQNEAQ (reference sequence). Here the CDR3 reads CASSQGSDRGLYEQYF. In DNA, the CDR3 is TGTGCCAGCAGCCAAGGCTCGGACAGGGGGCTGTACGAGCAGTACTTC.

The rearrangement joins TRBV3-1 to TRBJ2-2; D uncertain. V lost 1 base and J 1 base, leaving 7 bases between the germline ends. Germline V gene data show CDR1 as LGHDT and CDR2 as YNNKEL (reference sequence). This CDR3 is built from 15 residues. The CDR3 nucleotides are TGTGCCAGCAGCCAAGTAGGGATGAACACCGGGGAGCTGTTTTTT. Residues: CASSQVGMNTGELFF.

V gene TRBV3-1 combines with J gene TRBJ2-6; D not resolved. Trimming pared 0 bases from V and 1 base from J, leaving 7 bases between. There are 16 residues in the CDR3. CDR1 and CDR2 (germline): LGHDT, YNNKEL (reference sequence). In DNA, the CDR3 is TGTGCCAGCAGCCAAGATTCCGGGTCTGGGGCCAACGTCCTGACTTTC. Translated, it gives CASSQDSGSGANVLTF. Looking up the rest from reference TRBV3-1 and TRBJ2-6 gives the full variable domain: DTAVSQTPKYLVTQMGNDKSIKCEQNLGHDTMYWYKQDSKKFLKIMFSYNNKELIINETVPNRFSPKSPDKAHLNLHINSLELGDSAVYFCASSQDSGSGANVLTFGAGSRLTVL.

This clonotype showed up many times. The chain carries TRBV4-1 and TRBJ2-7; D ambiguous. This CDR3 contains 14 residues. The germline V gene has CDR1 MGHRA and CDR2 YSYEKL. V was cut by 8 bases and J by 0 bases, with 14 bases left in between. The CDR3 region is CASSLGKSSYEQYF. CDR3 in DNA: TGCGCCAGCTCCTTAGGTAAAAGCTCCTACGAGCAGTACTTC.

This clonotype showed up many times. The chain has TRBV27 and TRBJ2-7; the match to TRBD1 covers 11 bases. J was trimmed by 3 bases and V by 1 base; bases with no gene match: 2. The CDR3 is 15 amino acids. Germline V CDR1 and CDR2: MNHEY, SMNVEV (reference sequence). CDR3 amino acids: CASSLWGTGGYEQYF. DNA for the CDR3: TGTGCCAGCAGTTTATGGGGGACAGGGGGCTACGAGCAGTACTTC.

This clonotype was observed a handful of times. The genes are TRBV9 and TRBJ2-5; 8 nucleotides match TRBD1. Unmatched junction bases numbered 9, after V lost 4 bases and J lost 4 bases. The V gene's germline CDR1 is SGDLS and CDR2 YYNGEE. The length of the CDR3 is 15 residues. This chain's CDR3 is CASSSADRVSETQYF. CDR3 bases: TGTGCCAGCAGCTCAGCGGACAGGGTGTCAGAGACCCAGTACTTC.

This clonotype came up many times. V gene TRBV7-3 combines with J gene TRBJ1-1; 9 nucleotides match TRBD1. J was trimmed by 4 bases and V by 1 base; bases with no gene match: 16. The germline gives CDR1 SGHTA, CDR2 FQGTGA. This CDR3 has 19 amino acids. CDR3 sequence: CASSLSPPMPGQGGTEAFF. The DNA for the CDR3 is TGTGCCAGCAGCTTAAGCCCCCCAATGCCGGGACAGGGTGGCACTGAAGCTTTCTTT.

This clonotype appeared many times. The chain recombines TRBV12-3 or TRBV12-4 with TRBJ2-5, with 13 bases matching TRBD2. The V and J ends lost 5 bases and 5 bases, in that order; junction bases with no gene match: 5. There are 15 residues in the CDR3. The CDR3 reads CASSPQLAGGETQYF. In nucleotides, the CDR3 is TGTGCCAGCAGTCCCCAACTAGCGGGGGGGGAGACCCAGTACTTC.

This chain links TRBV12-3 or TRBV12-4 with TRBJ2-5, with a weak D call TRBD2 (6 bases). Trimming took off 5 bases at V and 3 bases at J, with 16 bases between the two ends. The CDR3 has 15 residues. The CDR3 DNA reads as TGTGCCAGCAGTCCATCGACGCGGGGAGAAGAGACCCAGTACTTC. Amino acid sequence: CASSPSTRGEETQYF.